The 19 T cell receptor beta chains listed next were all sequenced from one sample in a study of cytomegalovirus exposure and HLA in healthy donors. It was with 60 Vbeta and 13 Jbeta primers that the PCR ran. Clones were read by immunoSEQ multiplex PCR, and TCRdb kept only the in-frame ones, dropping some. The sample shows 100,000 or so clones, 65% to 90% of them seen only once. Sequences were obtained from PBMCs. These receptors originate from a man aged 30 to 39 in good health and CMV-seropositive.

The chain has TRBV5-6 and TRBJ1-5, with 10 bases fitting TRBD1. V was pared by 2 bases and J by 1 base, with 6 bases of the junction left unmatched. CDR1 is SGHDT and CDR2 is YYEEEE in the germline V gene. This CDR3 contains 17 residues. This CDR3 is CASSFSGTGVSNQPQHF. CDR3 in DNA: TGTGCCAGCAGCTTTTCAGGGACAGGGGTGAGCAATCAGCCCCAGCATTTT.

CDR3 DNA: TGTGCCAGCAGCCTCAGGGGGCGCCGGGGCAATCAGCCCCAGCATTTT. It encodes CASSLRGRRGNQPQHF. This sequence joins TRBV7-8 and TRBJ1-5; 8 positions agree with TRBD1. CDR1 and CDR2 from the germline V gene are SGHVS and FQNEAQ. This CDR3 comprises 16 residues. V lost 5 bases, J lost 2 bases, and 8 bases stayed unmatched. The whole variable domain, remainder taken from reference TRBV7-8 and TRBJ1-5, is GAGVSQSPRYKVAKRGQDVALRCDPISGHVSLFWYQQALGQGPEFLTYFQNEAQLDKSGLPSDRFFAERPEGSVSTLKIQRTQQEDSAVYLCASSLRGRRGNQPQHFGDGTRLSIL.

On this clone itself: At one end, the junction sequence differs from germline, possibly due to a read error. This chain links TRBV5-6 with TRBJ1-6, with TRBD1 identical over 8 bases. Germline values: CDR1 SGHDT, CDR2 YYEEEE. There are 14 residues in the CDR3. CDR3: CASSLGQAGSPLHF. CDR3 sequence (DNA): TGTGCCAGCAGTTTGGGACAGGCGGGTTCACCCCTCCACTTT.

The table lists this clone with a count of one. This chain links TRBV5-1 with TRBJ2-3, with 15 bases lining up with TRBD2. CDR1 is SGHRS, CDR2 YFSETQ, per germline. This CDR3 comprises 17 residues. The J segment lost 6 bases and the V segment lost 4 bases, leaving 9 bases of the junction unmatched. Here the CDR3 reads CASSPGLAGGPGDTQYF. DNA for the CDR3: TGCGCCAGCAGCCCCGGACTAGCGGGGGGGCCGGGTGATACGCAGTATTTT.

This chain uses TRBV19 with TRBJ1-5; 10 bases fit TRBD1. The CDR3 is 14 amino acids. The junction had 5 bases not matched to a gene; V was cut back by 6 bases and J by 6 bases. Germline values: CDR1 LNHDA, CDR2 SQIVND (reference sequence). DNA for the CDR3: TGTGCCAGTAGGGAGACAGGGGGCCTTCAGCCCCAGCATTTT. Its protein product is CASRETGGLQPQHF.

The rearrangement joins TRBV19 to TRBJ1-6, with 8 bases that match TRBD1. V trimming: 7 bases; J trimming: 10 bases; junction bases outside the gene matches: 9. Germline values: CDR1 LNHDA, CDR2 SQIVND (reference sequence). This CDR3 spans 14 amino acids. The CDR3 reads CASTPGTGGSPLHF. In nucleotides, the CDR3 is TGTGCCAGTACCCCCGGGACAGGAGGCTCACCCCTCCACTTT. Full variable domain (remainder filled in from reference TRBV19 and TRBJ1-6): DGGITQSPKYLFRKEGQNVTLSCEQNLNHDAMYWYRQDPGQGLRLIYYSQIVNDFQKGDIAEGYSVSREKKESFPLTVTSAQKNPTAFYLCASTPGTGGSPLHFGNGTRLTVT.

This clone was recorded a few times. For the CDR3, the DNA is TGTGCCAGCAGCTTGTTTCAATCCTCCCCGACAATTAATGAAAAACTGTTTTTT. The encoded protein is CASSLFQSSPTINEKLFF. The rearrangement uses TRBV7-2 and TRBJ1-4; D call uncertain. Trimming took off 3 bases at V and 4 bases at J, with 21 bases between the two ends. Germline V lookup: CDR1 SGHTA, CDR2 FQGNSA. The CDR3 is made up of 18 amino acids.

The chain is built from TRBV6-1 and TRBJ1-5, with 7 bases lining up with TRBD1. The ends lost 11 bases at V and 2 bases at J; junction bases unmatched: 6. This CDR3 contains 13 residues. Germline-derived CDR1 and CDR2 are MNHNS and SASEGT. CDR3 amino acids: CAARGGRNQPQHF. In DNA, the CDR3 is TGTGCCGCACGAGGGGGCCGCAATCAGCCCCAGCATTTT.

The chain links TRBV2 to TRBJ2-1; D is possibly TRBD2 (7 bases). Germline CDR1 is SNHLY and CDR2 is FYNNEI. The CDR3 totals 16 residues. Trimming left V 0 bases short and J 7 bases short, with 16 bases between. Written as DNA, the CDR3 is TGTGCCAGCAGTGAAGCGGGCACTCGGGGGGCTAATGAGCAGTTCTTC. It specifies CASSEAGTRGANEQFF. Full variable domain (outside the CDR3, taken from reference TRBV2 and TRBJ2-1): EPEVTQTPSHQVTQMGQEVILRCVPISNHLYFYWYRQILGQKVEFLVSFYNNEISEKSEIFDDQFSVERPDGSNFTLKIRSTKLEDSAMYFCASSEAGTRGANEQFFGPGTRLTVL.

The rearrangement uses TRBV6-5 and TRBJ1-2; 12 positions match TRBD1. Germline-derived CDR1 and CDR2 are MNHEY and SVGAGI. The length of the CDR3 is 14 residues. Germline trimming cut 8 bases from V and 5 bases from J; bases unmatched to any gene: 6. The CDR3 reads CASSEGQGAYGYTF. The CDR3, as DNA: TGTGCCAGCTCTGAGGGACAGGGGGCTTATGGCTACACCTTC.

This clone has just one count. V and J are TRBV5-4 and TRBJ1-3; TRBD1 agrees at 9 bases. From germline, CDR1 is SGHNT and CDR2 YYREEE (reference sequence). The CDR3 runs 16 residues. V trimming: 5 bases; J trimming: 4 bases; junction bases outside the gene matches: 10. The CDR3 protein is CASSRQGQGSGNTIYF. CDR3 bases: TGTGCCAGCAGTCGACAAGGACAGGGGTCAGGAAACACCATATATTTT.

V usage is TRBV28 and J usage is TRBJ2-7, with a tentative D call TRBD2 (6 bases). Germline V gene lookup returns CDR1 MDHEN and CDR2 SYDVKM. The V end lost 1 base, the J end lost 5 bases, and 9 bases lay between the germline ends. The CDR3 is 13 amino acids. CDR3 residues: CASSLSGEDEQYF. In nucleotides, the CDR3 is TGTGCCAGCAGTTTATCGGGGGAGGACGAGCAGTACTTC. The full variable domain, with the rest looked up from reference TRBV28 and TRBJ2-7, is DVKVTQSSRYLVKRTGEKVFLECVQDMDHENMFWYRQDPGLGLRLIYFSYDVKMKEKGDIPEGYSVSREKKERFSLILESASTNQTSMYLCASSLSGEDEQYFGPGTRLTVT.

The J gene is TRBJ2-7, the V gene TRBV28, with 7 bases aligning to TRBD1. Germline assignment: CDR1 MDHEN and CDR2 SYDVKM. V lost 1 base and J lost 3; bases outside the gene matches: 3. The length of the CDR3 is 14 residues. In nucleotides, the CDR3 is TGTGCCAGCAGTTTATCCGGGACAGACTACGAGCAGTACTTC. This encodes CASSLSGTDYEQYF.

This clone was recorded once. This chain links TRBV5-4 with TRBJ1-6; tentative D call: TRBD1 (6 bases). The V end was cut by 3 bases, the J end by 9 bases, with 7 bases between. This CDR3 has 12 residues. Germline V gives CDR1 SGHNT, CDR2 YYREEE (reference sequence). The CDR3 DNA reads TGTGCCAGCAGCTCAGGGGTTTCACCCCTCCACTTT. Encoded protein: CASSSGVSPLHF.

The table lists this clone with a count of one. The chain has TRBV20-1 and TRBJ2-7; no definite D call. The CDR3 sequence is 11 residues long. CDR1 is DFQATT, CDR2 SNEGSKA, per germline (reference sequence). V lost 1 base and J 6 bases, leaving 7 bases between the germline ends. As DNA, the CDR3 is TGCAGTGCTAGAGGTAGGAGCGAGCAGTACTTC. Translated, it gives CSARGRSEQYF.

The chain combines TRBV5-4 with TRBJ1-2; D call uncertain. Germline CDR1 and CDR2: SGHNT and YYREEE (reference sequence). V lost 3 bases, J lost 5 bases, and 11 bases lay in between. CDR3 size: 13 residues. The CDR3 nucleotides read TGTGCCAGCAGCTCGACCGGGTTATATGGCTACACCTTC. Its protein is CASSSTGLYGYTF.

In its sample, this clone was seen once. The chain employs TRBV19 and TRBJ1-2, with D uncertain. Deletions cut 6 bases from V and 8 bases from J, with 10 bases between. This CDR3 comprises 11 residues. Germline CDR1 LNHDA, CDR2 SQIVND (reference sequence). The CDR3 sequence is CASRAGGGYTF. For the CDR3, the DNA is TGTGCCAGTAGGGCGGGAGGGGGCTACACCTTC.

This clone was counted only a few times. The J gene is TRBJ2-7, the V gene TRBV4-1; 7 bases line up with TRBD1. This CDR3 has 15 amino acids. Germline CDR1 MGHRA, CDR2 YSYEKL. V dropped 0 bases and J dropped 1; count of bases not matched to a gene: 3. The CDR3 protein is CASSQEGTVSYEQYF. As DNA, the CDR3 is TGCGCCAGCAGCCAAGAAGGGACAGTATCCTACGAGCAGTACTTC.

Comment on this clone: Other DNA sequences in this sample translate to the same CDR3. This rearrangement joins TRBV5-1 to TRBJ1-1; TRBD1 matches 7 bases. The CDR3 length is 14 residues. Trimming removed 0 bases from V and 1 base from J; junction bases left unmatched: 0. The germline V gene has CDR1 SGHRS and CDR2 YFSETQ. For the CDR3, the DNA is TGCGCCAGCAGCTTGGGGACAGGGAACACTGAAGCTTTCTTT. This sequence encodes CASSLGTGNTEAFF.